One sample yielded the 23 T cell receptor beta chains listed below, sequenced in a study of lymphopenia after photon versus proton radiotherapy. The repertoire was sequenced with immunoSEQ multiplex PCR; TCRdb's copy has only in-frame clones and lacks some. The sample lists about 22,000 clones, around 90% occurring once. Specimen: peripheral blood, collected from a patient treated with proton-based radiotherapy. All receptors come from a woman in her 70s with pancreatic cancer. Some clones in this sample may be carry-over from other donors' samples.

The J gene is TRBJ2-5, the V gene TRBV10-3; D possibly corresponds to TRBD1 (5 bases). Germline V gives CDR1 ENHRY, CDR2 SYGVKD. Trimming took off 2 bases at V and 5 bases at J, with 9 bases between the two ends. The CDR3 has 13 amino acids. The CDR3 sequence is CAISEDSKETQYF. CDR3 coding DNA: TGTGCCATCAGTGAGGACAGTAAGGAGACCCAGTACTTC.

V and J are TRBV5-1 and TRBJ1-5, with D perhaps TRBD1 (6 bases). The CDR3 is made up of 13 amino acids. The germline CDR1 and CDR2 sequences are SGHRS and YFSETQ. Trimming pared 0 bases from V and 8 bases from J, leaving 9 bases between. In nucleotides, the CDR3 is TGCGCCAGCAGCTTGGAAGGGGGGAAGCCCCAGCATTTT. Amino acids: CASSLEGGKPQHF.

The rearrangement links TRBV28 to TRBJ2-7; D gene uncertain. Germline-derived CDR1 and CDR2 are MDHEN and SYDVKM. The CDR3 runs to 14 residues. Trimming shortened V by 5 bases and J by 0 bases, and 11 bases separated the two germline ends. The chain's CDR3 is CASSAAGISYEQYF. In DNA form, the CDR3 reads TGTGCCAGCAGTGCGGCAGGCATCTCCTACGAGCAGTACTTC.

The chain carries TRBV5-1 and TRBJ2-7; tentative D call: TRBD1 (5 bases). The CDR3 is 15 residues long. Deletions cut 7 bases from V and 2 bases from J, with 19 bases between. From germline, CDR1 is SGHRS and CDR2 YFSETQ. CDR3 in DNA: TGCGCCAGCCGTTTTCTGACAGACGGAACCTACGAGCAGTACTTC. Its protein product is CASRFLTDGTYEQYF. Full variable domain (rest looked up from reference TRBV5-1 and TRBJ2-7): KAGVTQTPRYLIKTRGQQVTLSCSPISGHRSVSWYQQTPGQGLQFLFEYFSETQRNKGNFPGRFSGRQFSNSRSEMNVSTLELGDSALYLCASRFLTDGTYEQYFGPGTRLTVT.

The V and J genes are TRBV27 and TRBJ2-7, with 8 positions matching TRBD1. After removal of 4 bases from V and 7 bases from J, the junction contained 6 bases not matched to a gene. The germline gives CDR1 MNHEY, CDR2 SMNVEV (reference sequence). The CDR3 extends over 13 amino acids. The CDR3, as DNA: TGTGCCAGCAGTTATACCAGGGGGCGAGAGCAGTACTTC. Translated, it gives CASSYTRGREQYF.

This rearrangement joins TRBV4-3 to TRBJ1-2; D is uncertain. CDR1 and CDR2 from the germline V gene are LGHNA and YSLEER. This CDR3 has 15 residues. With 0 bases removed from V and 1 base from J, the gap between germline ends came to 9 bases. The CDR3 loop is CASSQETTVNYGYTF. Here the CDR3 DNA reads TGCGCCAGCAGCCAAGAGACGACGGTTAACTATGGCTACACCTTC.

V usage is TRBV18 and J usage is TRBJ1-1; tentative D call: TRBD1 (5 bases). Germline V lookup: CDR1 KGHSH, CDR2 LQKENI. The V and J ends lost 3 bases and 10 bases respectively, with 18 bases between them. This CDR3 region has 14 residues. CDR3 nucleotides: TGTGCCAGCTCACCCGGCAGGGTGGGGTGGGGAGCTTTCTTT. Translated: CASSPGRVGWGAFF.

This chain uses TRBV20-1 with TRBJ1-1; unclear D gene. From germline, CDR1 is DFQATT and CDR2 SNEGSKA (reference sequence). The CDR3 has 11 residues. The chain's CDR3 is CTPMRSAEAFF. In DNA, the CDR3 is TGCACCCCGATGAGGAGCGCTGAAGCTTTCTTT.

The genes are TRBV10-1 and TRBJ2-1, with 8 bases matching TRBD2. From germline, CDR1 is WNHNN and CDR2 SYGVQD (reference sequence). The CDR3 length is 16 residues. The ends lost 7 bases at V and 0 bases at J; junction bases unmatched: 8. This CDR3 is CASTDRAGGSYNEQFF. The CDR3 nucleotides read TGCGCCAGCACCGACCGCGCGGGAGGCTCCTACAATGAGCAGTTCTTC.

V is TRBV5-1 and J is TRBJ1-5, with 7 bases that match TRBD1. The V gene's germline CDR1 is SGHRS and CDR2 YFSETQ. J lost 2 bases, V lost 0 bases, and 2 bases had no gene match. The CDR3 loop spans 15 amino acids. The CDR3 here is CASSLAGTGNQPQHF. The CDR3 DNA sequence: TGCGCCAGCAGCTTGGCCGGGACAGGCAATCAGCCCCAGCATTTT.

The rearrangement links TRBV29-1 to TRBJ1-2; D uncertain. V was trimmed by 3 bases and J by 1 base, leaving 9 bases between them. The germline gives CDR1 SQVTM, CDR2 ANQGSEA. The CDR3 contains 13 residues. CDR3 DNA: TGCAGCGTTGACGTGGACGTTAACTATGGCTACACCTTC. Amino acid sequence: CSVDVDVNYGYTF.

V usage is TRBV11-2 and J usage is TRBJ2-6; perhaps TRBD1 as D (5 bases). The length of the CDR3 is 18 residues. CDR1 is SGHAT and CDR2 is FQNNGV in the germline V gene. Trimming took 1 base from V and 4 from J, leaving 17 bases between them. DNA of the CDR3: TGTGCCAGCAGCTTAGTGACAGACCCTTCTCTCGGGGCCAACGTCCTGACTTTC. It codes for CASSLVTDPSLGANVLTF.

The J gene is TRBJ2-3, the V gene TRBV15; D gene unclear. Germline V lookup: CDR1 LNHNV, CDR2 YYDKDF (reference sequence). CDR3 length: 15 amino acids. V shed 3 bases and J shed 2 bases, with 12 bases lying between them. The CDR3 nucleotides read TGTGCCACCAGCAGTGACGGCAAACCCACAGATACGCAGTATTTT. Its protein is CATSSDGKPTDTQYF.

The chain is built from TRBV6-5 and TRBJ1-4; possibly TRBD1 for D (5 bases). CDR1 is MNHEY, CDR2 SVGAGI, per germline. The CDR3 runs to 15 residues. The V gene lost 6 bases and the J gene lost 4 bases, with 15 bases spanning the gap. The chain's CDR3 is CASSYAGTGNEKLFF. CDR3 DNA sequence: TGTGCCAGCAGCTACGCCGGGACGGGTAATGAAAAACTGTTTTTT.

This sequence joins TRBV7-2 and TRBJ2-3; a possible D gene is TRBD1 (6 bases). The CDR3 loop spans 15 amino acids. Per the germline V gene, CDR1 is SGHTA and CDR2 is FQGNSA. V lost 3 bases and J lost 2, with 12 bases in between. CDR3 region: CASSLRQGNTDTQYF. CDR3 sequence (DNA): TGTGCCAGCAGCTTGCGGCAGGGGAACACAGATACGCAGTATTTT.

The V call is TRBV29-1, the J call TRBJ2-1; 9 bases are a match to TRBD2. V dropped 4 bases and J dropped 0; count of bases not matched to a gene: 10. There are 17 residues in the CDR3. CDR1 is SQVTM and CDR2 is ANQGSEA in the germline V gene. The DNA of the CDR3 is TGCAGCGTTGGTCCAAGCGGGAGGTCAAGCTCCTACAATGAGCAGTTCTTC. It specifies CSVGPSGRSSSYNEQFF.

The CDR3 loop is CASSLVIRGATGELFF. CDR3 coding DNA: TGCGCCAGCAGCTTAGTTATACGAGGGGCCACCGGGGAGCTGTTTTTT. J is TRBJ2-2 and V is TRBV5-1; D tentatively fits TRBD1 or TRBD2 (5 bases each). The CDR3 sequence is 16 residues long. V lost 2 bases, J lost 4 bases, and 15 bases lay in between. CDR1 and CDR2 (germline): SGHRS, YFSETQ.

V usage is TRBV10-3 and J usage is TRBJ2-5; weak D call: TRBD2 (6 bases). The J call could be wrong; TRBJ2-7 is a better fit for the DNA end. Germline-derived CDR1 and CDR2 are ENHRY and SYGVKD. There are 13 residues in the CDR3. CDR3 bases: TGTGCCATCAGTGGACTAGACATCGGCGAGCAGTACTTC. Its protein product is CAISGLDIGEQYF.

V and J are TRBV19 and TRBJ1-5; D is undetermined. Trimming pared 3 bases from V and 4 bases from J, leaving 13 bases between. The CDR3 is made up of 15 amino acids. The V gene's germline CDR1 is LNHDA and CDR2 SQIVND (reference sequence). CDR3 nucleotides: TGTGCCAGTAGTATCCAAGACGGTGTAAATCAGCCCCAGCATTTT. Encoded protein: CASSIQDGVNQPQHF.

The chain carries TRBV11-3 and TRBJ2-1; tentatively, D is TRBD2 (6 bases). Germline assignment: CDR1 SGHNT and CDR2 YENEEA. The CDR3 has 13 residues. The germline V and J ends were trimmed by 6 bases and 3 bases, with 9 bases remaining between them. Here the CDR3 DNA reads TGTGCCAGCAGTTCCGGGGGCTACAATGAGCAGTTCTTC. It codes for CASSSGGYNEQFF.

The chain links TRBV19 to TRBJ2-1; 10 nucleotides line up with TRBD2. With V trimmed by 3 bases and J by 0 bases, 5 bases remained unmatched. The V gene's germline CDR1 is LNHDA and CDR2 SQIVND (reference sequence). The CDR3 spans 17 residues. This chain's CDR3 is CASSIQASGSSYNEQFF. CDR3 sequence (DNA): TGTGCCAGTAGTATTCAGGCTAGCGGGAGCTCCTACAATGAGCAGTTCTTC.

The CDR3 coding sequence is TGTGCCAGTAGTTGGGGCAGGGGCCCTTTTTATGGCTACACCTTC. Amino acids: CASSWGRGPFYGYTF. The chain is built from TRBV19 and TRBJ1-2; maybe TRBD1 (6 bases). Deletions cut 5 bases from V and 5 bases from J, with 18 bases between. This CDR3 has 15 amino acids. Germline CDR1 LNHDA, CDR2 SQIVND (reference sequence).

The genes are TRBV28 and TRBJ2-3, with 10 positions matching TRBD2. V was clipped by 3 bases and J by 4 bases; unmatched bases: 7. The CDR3 consists of 16 residues. Germline V gene data show CDR1 as MDHEN and CDR2 as SYDVKM. The CDR3 loop is CASSFQGTSVADTQYF. CDR3 coding DNA: TGTGCCAGCAGTTTTCAAGGGACTAGCGTAGCAGATACGCAGTATTTT.